The 17 T cell receptor beta chains in this list originate from one sample, sequenced in a study of cytomegalovirus exposure and HLA in healthy donors. Vbeta (60) and Jbeta (13) primers were used in the PCR. Sequenced by immunoSEQ multiplex PCR; TCRdb stores in-frame clones only, minus some. The data contain about 88,000 clones, more than 80% of them singletons. The material sequenced was PBMCs. These receptors were obtained from a man between 18 and 29 years old in good health and CMV-seronegative.

The V call is TRBV10-3, the J call TRBJ2-5; TRBD2 matches at 11 bases. The CDR3 spans 15 residues. With V trimmed by 4 bases and J by 2 bases, 3 bases remained unmatched. The germline gives CDR1 ENHRY, CDR2 SYGVKD. The CDR3 DNA reads TGTGCCATCAGTGCACTAGCGGGAGCACAAGAGACCCAGTACTTC. Protein: CAISALAGAQETQYF.

This clone was detected once. CDR3 region: CASSSGLAGVGDTQYF. CDR3 DNA sequence: TGTGCCAGCAGCTCCGGACTAGCGGGAGTCGGAGATACGCAGTATTTT. V is TRBV7-9 and J is TRBJ2-3; 13 bases line up with TRBD2. The CDR3 is 16 residues long. The junction had 6 bases not matched to a gene; V was cut back by 4 bases and J by 5 bases. Germline loops: CDR1 SEHNR, CDR2 FQNEAQ (reference sequence).

This clone has a single count. This rearrangement joins TRBV7-7 to TRBJ2-1; 7 bases fit TRBD1. Germline CDR1 SSHAT, CDR2 FNYEAQ (reference sequence). The CDR3 is 16 amino acids. Trimming cost V 5 bases and J 0 bases; bases outside gene matches: 7. The CDR3 region is CASSQTGPSSYNEQFF. The CDR3 DNA sequence: TGTGCCAGCAGCCAGACAGGGCCAAGCTCCTACAATGAGCAGTTCTTC.

J is TRBJ2-7 and V is TRBV21-1; TRBD2 is taken as the D call from the table, unchecked against the DNA. TRBV21-1 is designated a pseudogene. The CDR3 loop spans 14 amino acids. The CDR3: CASSKGVTEPEQYF. The CDR3 coding sequence is TGTGCCAGCAGCAAAGGGGTCACGGAGCCCGAGCAGTACTTC.

The chain is built from TRBV18 and TRBJ2-7; the D is unclear. The CDR3 runs 16 residues. Trimming cost V 3 bases and J 2 bases, with 17 bases left between them. Germline V gives CDR1 KGHSH, CDR2 LQKENI. The CDR3 DNA reads as TGTGCCAGCTCACCCCTAGTAACAAGACCGACCTACGAGCAGTACTTC. Encoded protein: CASSPLVTRPTYEQYF.

The V and J genes are TRBV5-6 and TRBJ2-3; the D gene is possibly TRBD1 (5 bases). Trimming took off 2 bases at V and 9 bases at J, with 19 bases between the two ends. The germline CDR1 and CDR2 sequences are SGHDT and YYEEEE. The CDR3 covers 15 residues. This CDR3 reads CASSLRLQASGTQYF. CDR3 DNA sequence: TGTGCCAGCAGCTTAAGGTTACAGGCCTCAGGGACGCAGTATTTT. The full variable domain, with the rest looked up from reference TRBV5-6 and TRBJ2-3, is DAGVTQSPTHLIKTRGQQVTLRCSPKSGHDTVSWYQQALGQGPQFIFQYYEEEERQRGNFPDRFSGHQFPNYSSELNVNALLLGDSALYLCASSLRLQASGTQYFGPGTRLTVL.

This clone was seen once. The chain recombines TRBV4-2 with TRBJ1-1, with 9 bases identical to TRBD1. With V trimmed by 4 bases and J by 1 base, 10 bases remained unmatched. The CDR3 runs to 17 residues. Germline V gives CDR1 LGHNA, CDR2 YNFKEQ. The CDR3 DNA reads as TGTGCCAGCAGCCGGGGGGGACAGGGTGCTAGGAACACTGAAGCTTTCTTT. Protein product: CASSRGGQGARNTEAFF.

The V and J genes are TRBV7-9 and TRBJ2-1; D call uncertain. Trimming shortened V by 4 bases and J by 0 bases, and 13 bases separated the two germline ends. The germline V gene has CDR1 SEHNR and CDR2 FQNEAQ (reference sequence). The CDR3 has 16 amino acids. DNA for the CDR3: TGTGCCAGCAGCTCCACTCGAATGAGCTCCTACAATGAGCAGTTCTTC. Translation: CASSSTRMSSYNEQFF.

The V and J genes are TRBV7-2 and TRBJ1-4; tentatively, D is TRBD1 (5 bases). Germline V gives CDR1 SGHTA, CDR2 FQGNSA. CDR3 length equals 14 residues. Trimming shortened V by 0 bases and J by 14 bases, and 16 bases separated the two germline ends. As DNA, the CDR3 is TGTGCCAGCAGCTTAGCGGCTGGGACTCTGATCCTGTTTTTT. This translates into CASSLAAGTLILFF. Full variable domain (outside the CDR3, taken from reference TRBV7-2 and TRBJ1-4): GAGVSQSPSNKVTEKGKDVELRCDPISGHTALYWYRQSLGQGLEFLIYFQGNSAPDKSGLPSDRFSAERTGGSVSTLTIQRTQQEDSAVYLCASSLAAGTLILFFGSGTQLSVL.

This clone was seen once. CDR3 sequence reads: CAWSGAGGNEQFF. Written as DNA, the CDR3 is TGTGCCTGGAGTGGGGCGGGAGGGAATGAGCAGTTCTTC. The chain couples TRBV30 to TRBJ2-1, with 9 bases lining up with TRBD2. The CDR3 has 13 residues. With 1 base clipped from V and 7 bases from J, the junction kept 2 bases outside the gene matches. Germline assignment: CDR1 GTSNPN and CDR2 SVGIG (reference sequence). Variable domain in full (rest from reference TRBV30 and TRBJ2-1): SQTIHQWPATLVQPVGSPLSLECTVEGTSNPNLYWYRQAAGRGLQLLFYSVGIGQISSEVPQNLSASRPQDRQFILSSKKLLLSDSGFYLCAWSGAGGNEQFFGPGTRLTVL.

The chain links TRBV5-1 to TRBJ2-5; no definite D call. The germline CDR1 and CDR2 sequences are SGHRS and YFSETQ. The CDR3 has 11 residues. With 2 bases removed from V and 3 bases from J, the gap between germline ends came to 2 bases. The CDR3 bases are TGCGCCAGCAGCTTCAAAGAGACCCAGTACTTC. This translates into CASSFKETQYF.

The chain joins TRBV28 to TRBJ2-3; D possibly corresponds to TRBD2 (5 bases). The germline V and J ends were trimmed by 2 bases and 8 bases, with 8 bases remaining between them. CDR1 is MDHEN and CDR2 is SYDVKM in the germline V gene. This CDR3 is built from 12 residues. The CDR3 reads CASSLLGSTQYF. CDR3 DNA: TGTGCCAGCAGTTTACTAGGGAGTACGCAGTATTTT.

This sequence joins TRBV19 and TRBJ1-5; a weak D match, TRBD1 (6 bases). CDR1 LNHDA and CDR2 SQIVND come from the germline V gene (reference sequence). V gave up 6 bases and J gave up 4 bases, with 13 bases separating them. The CDR3 spans 14 residues. The CDR3 DNA is TGTGCCAGTAGGGACCAAACAGGGAATCAGCCCCAGCATTTT. It encodes CASRDQTGNQPQHF.

This clone was seen just once. The J gene is TRBJ2-3, the V gene TRBV5-8; D call uncertain. Trimming took 2 bases from V and 1 from J, leaving 2 bases between them. The germline V gene encodes CDR1 SGHTS and CDR2 YDEGEE. The CDR3 runs to 12 residues. The CDR3 reads CASSFGTDTQYF. Here the CDR3 DNA reads TGTGCCAGCAGCTTCGGCACAGATACGCAGTATTTT.

In this sample, this clone turned up once. In nucleotides, the CDR3 is TGTGCCAGCTCACGCCCAGGGCCTGGGGCCAACGTCCTGACTTTC. Its protein product is CASSRPGPGANVLTF. The rearrangement links TRBV18 to TRBJ2-6; TRBD1 might be the D (5 bases). V lost 4 bases, J lost 2 bases, and 9 bases lay in between. CDR3 length: 15 residues. The V gene's germline CDR1 is KGHSH and CDR2 LQKENI.

This chain links TRBV5-6 with TRBJ1-1, with D tentatively TRBD1 (5 bases). Trimming removed 4 bases at V and 8 bases at J, with 12 bases between. CDR3 size: 12 residues. The germline V gene has CDR1 SGHDT and CDR2 YYEEEE. The DNA of the CDR3 is TGTGCCAGCAGCCGCCGGGGGTTGGAAGCTTTCTTT. Translating it yields CASSRRGLEAFF.

V gene TRBV5-8 combines with J gene TRBJ2-2; 11 bases fit TRBD2. Looked up from germline, CDR1 is SGHTS and CDR2 is YDEGEE. There are 16 residues in the CDR3. V lost 4 bases, J lost 7 bases, and 9 bases stayed unmatched. The CDR3 DNA follows: TGTGCCAGCAGCAATTATAGCGGGAGGGCCGGCGGGGAGCTGTTTTTT. It codes for CASSNYSGRAGGELFF.